This T cell receptor (beta chain) was profiled in a study of cytomegalovirus exposure and HLA in healthy donors. Germline lookup yields CDR1 SGDLS and CDR2 YYNGEE. This CDR3 has 15 residues. Trimming left V 3 bases short and J 4 bases short, with 11 bases between. Sampled while nominally healthy, donors likely had unrecorded immune exposures. PCR involved 60 Vbeta and 13 Jbeta primers. The assay was immunoSEQ multiplex PCR, and TCRdb's table has in-frame clones only and misses some. The top ten clones hold 0.66% of a sample with 150,000 or so clones, nearly 80% of them seen once. The chain joins TRBV9 to TRBJ1-6; D might be TRBD1 (6 bases). This TCR was recovered from a male donor in good health and CMV-seronegative. Sequenced: PBMCs. CDR3 in DNA: TGTGCCAGCAGCGAGCAGGGGTTTTATAATTCACCCCTCCACTTT. Encoded protein: CASSEQGFYNSPLHF.